This TCR beta chain was recovered during a study of radiotherapy plus CTLA-4 blockade in lung cancer. Study-level information: Of all patients, around 19% responded objectively and 30% to 35% showed disease control. Overall study results and limits: In blood, tumor-derived TCR clones expanded after radiotherapy plus ipilimumab. Early blood T cell clone changes and increased post-radiation serum interferon-beta were reportedly the strongest response predictors.

TCRdb's table, derived via immunoSEQ multiplex PCR, lists solely in-frame clones and lacks some. The sample contains 24,000 or so clones, over 70% of which appear only once. Comments on this clone: Its antigen remains unidentified.

Trimming took off 2 bases at V and 4 bases at J, with 14 bases between the two ends. The CDR3 contains 15 residues. CDR1 is MNHNY, CDR2 SVGAGI, per germline (reference sequence). This receptor was identified in a human donor with non-small cell lung cancer who had stable disease on radiotherapy plus ipilimumab. V and J are TRBV6-6 and TRBJ1-2; D unresolved. The source material was peripheral blood, sampled from a patient treated with radiotherapy plus ipilimumab. This CDR3 reads CASSYGLTATYGYTF. CDR3 DNA sequence: TGTGCCAGCAGTTACGGTCTGACGGCCACCTATGGCTACACCTTC.